Listed below are T cell receptor beta chains from one sample, sequenced in a study of cytomegalovirus exposure and HLA in healthy donors. Clones were sequenced by immunoSEQ multiplex PCR, and TCRdb holds only the in-frame ones, with some missing. The sample has fewer than 200,000 clones, around 78% seen once. Source material: PBMCs. The receptors here all came from a woman aged 25-40 years in good health and CMV-seropositive. The CDR3 runs from the conserved cysteine through the conserved F or W. Fields, in order: D gene, J gene, V gene, clone size, CDR3 protein, CDR3 DNA. D genes are given only for firm matches. The size field is filled for only some rows; it gives once, few, many or a size class.

- TRBJ1-6 TRBV19 - CASSIGGGNSPLHF TGTGCCAGTAGTATAGGAGGCGGAAATTCACCCCTCCACTTT
- TRBJ2-2 TRBV21-1 - CASSESQTGVNDTGELFF TGTGCCAGCAGCGAAAGTCAGACAGGGGTTAATGACACCGGGGAGCTGTTTTTT
TRBD2 TRBJ2-3 TRBV2 - CASSEEAGGDTQYF TGTGCCAGCAGTGAAGAAGCGGGAGGAGATACGCAGTATTTT
- TRBJ2-7 TRBV7-2 - CASSSAGQSYEQYF TGTGCCAGCAGCTCTGCGGGACAGTCCTACGAGCAGTACTTC
TRBD2 TRBJ2-1 TRBV5-1 few CASSGRTSGGNEQFF TGCGCCAGCAGCGGCAGGACTAGCGGGGGCAATGAGCAGTTCTTC
TRBD2 TRBJ2-5 TRBV4-2 - CASSQAGLAGRETQYF TGTGCCAGCAGCCAAGCTGGACTAGCGGGAAGGGAGACCCAGTACTTC
TRBD1 TRBJ2-3 TRBV9 - CASSPGQGIHTDTQYF TGTGCCAGCAGCCCCGGACAGGGGATACACACAGATACGCAGTATTTT
- TRBJ2-1 TRBV6-1 - CASRKRDSPYNEQFF TGTGCCAGCAGGAAACGGGACTCGCCATACAATGAGCAGTTCTTC
TRBD1 TRBJ1-3 TRBV30 - CASRVGQGFGNTIYF TGTGCCTCCCGTGTGGGACAGGGCTTTGGAAACACCATATATTTT
- TRBJ2-7 TRBV27 - CASSNRQDPYEQYF TGTGCCAGCAGTAACCGACAGGATCCCTACGAGCAGTACTTC
TRBD2 TRBJ2-1 TRBV27 - CASSPLAGFNEQFF TGTGCCAGCAGTCCTCTAGCGGGATTCAATGAGCAGTTCTTC
- TRBJ2-5 TRBV11-2 few CASSLASSEEETQYF TGTGCCAGCAGCTTAGCCTCTAGCGAAGAAGAGACCCAGTACTTC
- TRBJ1-4 TRBV6-5 few CASRNRGAANEKLFF TGTGCCAGCAGGAACCGTGGGGCGGCTAATGAAAAACTGTTTTTT
TRBD1 TRBJ2-3 TRBV5-4 once CASSLDRGDTQYF TGTGCCAGCAGCTTGGACAGGGGAGATACGCAGTATTTT